This TCR beta chain was found in a study of blood T cell repertoires in COVID-19. Study summary: Specimens from acute and convalescent COVID-19 originated in the United States, Italy and Spain.

Per germline, CDR1 MNHEY and CDR2 SVGAGI. The CDR3 is 14 residues long. V lost 2 bases to trimming and J lost 6 bases; unmatched junction nucleotides: 4. Assay used: immunoSEQ multiplex PCR; TCRdb lists only in-frame clones, some missing. The data hold some 510,000 clones, with around 87% observed a single time. The gene calls are TRBV6-5 and TRBJ1-1; 9 nucleotides agree with TRBD1. The TCR sequence derives from a woman between 40 and 50 years old who had recovered from COVID-19. The specimen was PBMCs or T cells enriched from blood (not recorded which). CDR3 sequence: CASSYLQGAAEAFF. The DNA of the CDR3 is TGTGCCAGCAGTTACCTACAGGGGGCCGCTGAAGCTTTCTTT.